These 14 T cell receptor beta chains were sequenced from one sample in a study of blood T cells in healthy people across ages. The authors ran a second PCR of 7 to 11 cycles using a sample-barcoded 5' primer and a J-beta primer mix. TCRdb independently ran MiXCR on the 5' RACE reads; one entry per CDR3 protein. There are roughly 1.6 million distinct CDR3 sequences in the sample; 30% to 35% occur only once, and about 10% lies in the top ten. Sequenced sample: blood. These receptors were obtained from a woman in her twenties or thirties in good health.

This chain uses TRBV4-1 with TRBJ2-1; D not resolved. Trimming pared 4 bases from V and 4 bases from J, leaving 14 bases between. The CDR3 is made up of 15 amino acids. The V gene's germline CDR1 is MGHRA and CDR2 YSYEKL. DNA of the CDR3: TGCGCCAGCAGCCGAACGACGCACGGATACAATGAGCAGTTCTTC. Translating it yields CASSRTTHGYNEQFF.

V is TRBV7-8 and J is TRBJ1-1; D may be TRBD1 (5 bases). V lost 1 base, J lost 12 bases, and 18 bases lay in between. This CDR3 region has 14 residues. Germline assignment: CDR1 SGHVS and CDR2 FQNEAQ. The CDR3 loop reads CASSLGEKRGVSFF. In nucleotides, the CDR3 is TGTGCCAGCAGCTTAGGGGAGAAACGAGGGGTATCTTTCTTT.

The CDR3 coding sequence is TGTGCCATCAGTGAGGCGGGTTACAATGAGCAGTTCTTC. It is translated as CAISEAGYNEQFF. This chain connects TRBV10-3 to TRBJ2-1, with D perhaps TRBD2 (5 bases). The CDR3 runs to 13 residues. Germline values: CDR1 ENHRY, CDR2 SYGVKD. The ends were cut back, 2 bases at V and 4 bases at J, with 6 bases in the middle.

V is TRBV3-1 and J is TRBJ2-7, with 7 bases aligning to TRBD2. This CDR3 contains 15 residues. With V trimmed by 8 bases and J by 4 bases, 14 bases remained unmatched. Germline CDR1 is LGHDT and CDR2 is YNNKEL (reference sequence). The CDR3, as DNA: TGTGCCAGCTCCCTCGGGTCAGCGGGAAAGTACGAGCAGTACTTC. It codes for CASSLGSAGKYEQYF.

This clonotype was recorded a few times. CDR3 nucleotides: TGTGCCAGCAGTTATTTGACAGGGGATAGCAATCAGCCCCAGCATTTT. Residues: CASSYLTGDSNQPQHF. V gene TRBV6-2 or TRBV6-3 combines with J gene TRBJ1-5; 8 bases align to TRBD1. CDR3 length: 16 amino acids. V shed 3 bases and J 0 bases; nucleotides not matched to a gene: 4. Per the germline V gene, CDR1 is MNHEY and CDR2 is SVGEGT.

This clonotype was picked up many times. J is TRBJ2-1 and V is TRBV12-3 or TRBV12-4, with TRBD2 matching over 7 bases. V trimming: 7 bases; J trimming: 0 bases; junction bases outside the gene matches: 3. CDR3 size: 14 residues. CDR3 amino acids: CASIGGSSYNEQFF. The CDR3 region has the DNA TGTGCCAGCATCGGCGGGAGCTCCTACAATGAGCAGTTCTTC.

This clonotype was found a few times. The genes are TRBV20-1 and TRBJ2-3, with 7 bases that match TRBD2. J gave up 3 bases and V 3 bases, and 6 bases lay outside the gene matches. The CDR3 contains 14 residues. Germline V gene sequence: CDR1 DFQATT, CDR2 SNEGSKA (reference sequence). The CDR3 reads CSARGTIGTDTQYF. CDR3 sequence (DNA): TGCAGTGCTAGGGGGACTATTGGTACAGATACGCAGTATTTT.

This clonotype was observed a single time. This chain uses TRBV3-1 with TRBJ2-4; no clear D gene. Trimming took off 0 bases at V and 1 base at J, with 22 bases between the two ends. Germline CDR1 LGHDT, CDR2 YNNKEL (reference sequence). This CDR3 region has 20 residues. CDR3 sequence: CASSQDPGNSPTLAKNIQYF. CDR3 sequence (DNA): TGTGCCAGCAGCCAAGATCCCGGAAACTCACCGACCCTGGCCAAAAACATTCAGTACTTC.

This chain connects TRBV12-3 or TRBV12-4 to TRBJ2-7; 7 bases map to TRBD2. This CDR3 comprises 14 residues. The trim removed 8 bases at V and 3 bases at J, leaving 10 bases unmatched. The CDR3 DNA follows: TGTGCCAGCTCTCAGGAGTTAGCGGGCTACGAGCAGTACTTC. Translation: CASSQELAGYEQYF.

The chain is built from TRBV12-3 or TRBV12-4 and TRBJ1-1, with D unclear. This CDR3 spans 16 amino acids. V lost 5 bases and J lost 0, with 16 bases in between. This chain's CDR3 is CASSPLLGEMNTEAFF. The DNA for the CDR3 is TGTGCCAGCAGTCCTCTTTTGGGTGAGATGAACACTGAAGCTTTCTTT.

The chain links TRBV28 to TRBJ2-7, with D perhaps matching TRBD1 (5 bases). Trimming shortened V by 4 bases and J by 2 bases, and 24 bases separated the two germline ends. Germline CDR1 reads MDHEN; CDR2 reads SYDVKM. This CDR3 comprises 18 residues. The CDR3 here is CASSSPPLGPDRPYEQYF. The DNA of the CDR3 is TGTGCCAGCAGTTCCCCCCCCTTGGGGCCGGATCGACCCTACGAGCAGTACTTC.

This clonotype was picked up a small number of times. V gene TRBV18 combines with J gene TRBJ2-5; D possibly corresponds to TRBD2 (6 bases). The germline CDR1 and CDR2 sequences are KGHSH and LQKENI. CDR3 length: 14 residues. V lost 6 bases, J lost 3 bases, and 14 bases lay in between. The CDR3 DNA sequence: TGTGCCAGCTCCCCCACCGGGACTGAAGAGACCCAGTACTTC. It is translated as CASSPTGTEETQYF.

The chain joins TRBV7-8 to TRBJ1-4, with no clear D. Germline CDR1 and CDR2: SGHVS and FQNEAQ. The germline V and J ends were trimmed by 1 base and 8 bases, with 8 bases remaining between them. CDR3 length: 13 residues. The CDR3 DNA reads TGTGCCAGCAGCTTAGGCAGCAGGGAAAAACTGTTTTTT. Translating gives CASSLGSREKLFF.

In the case of this clonotype: The conserved phenylalanine or tryptophan normally closing the CDR3 is absent here, so this likely arose from a read error. The chain recombines TRBV2 with TRBJ2-5; 11 nucleotides line up with TRBD2. The DNA matches TRBJ2-7 better at its end, which makes the J call doubtful. CDR3 length: 15 residues. Germline V gene lookup returns CDR1 SNHLY and CDR2 FYNNEI. The chain's CDR3 is CASSGFSGGASEQYC. The CDR3 DNA is TGTGCCAGCAGTGGATTTAGCGGGGGGGCCTCCGAGCAGTACTGC.